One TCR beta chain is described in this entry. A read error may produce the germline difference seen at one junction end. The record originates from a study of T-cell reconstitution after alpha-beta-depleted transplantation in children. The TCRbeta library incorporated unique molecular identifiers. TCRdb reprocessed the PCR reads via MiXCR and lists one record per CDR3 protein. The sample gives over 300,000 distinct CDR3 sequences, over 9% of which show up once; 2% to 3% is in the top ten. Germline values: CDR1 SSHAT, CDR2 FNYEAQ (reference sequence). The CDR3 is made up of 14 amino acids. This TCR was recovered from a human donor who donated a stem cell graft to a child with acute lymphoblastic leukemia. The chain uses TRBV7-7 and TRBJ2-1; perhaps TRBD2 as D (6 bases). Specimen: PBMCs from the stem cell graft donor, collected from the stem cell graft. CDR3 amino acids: CASSPRLGDNEQFF. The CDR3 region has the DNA TGTGCTAGCAGCCCGCGACTAGGGGACAATGAGCAGTTCTTC.